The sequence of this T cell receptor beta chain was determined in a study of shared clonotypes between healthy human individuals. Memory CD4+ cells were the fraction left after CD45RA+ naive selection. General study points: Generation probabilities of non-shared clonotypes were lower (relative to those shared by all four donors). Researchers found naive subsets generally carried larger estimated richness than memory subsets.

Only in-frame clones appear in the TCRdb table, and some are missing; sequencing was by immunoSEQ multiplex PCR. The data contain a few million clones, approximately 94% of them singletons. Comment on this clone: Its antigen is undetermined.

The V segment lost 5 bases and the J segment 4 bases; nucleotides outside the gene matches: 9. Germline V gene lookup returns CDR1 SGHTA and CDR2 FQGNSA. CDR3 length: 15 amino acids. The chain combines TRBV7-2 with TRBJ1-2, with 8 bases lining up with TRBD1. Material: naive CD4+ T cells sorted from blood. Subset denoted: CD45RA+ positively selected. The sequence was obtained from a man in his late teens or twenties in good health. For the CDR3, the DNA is TGTGCCAGCAGCGCCGGACAGGGTATGAGCTATGGCTACACCTTC. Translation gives CASSAGQGMSYGYTF.